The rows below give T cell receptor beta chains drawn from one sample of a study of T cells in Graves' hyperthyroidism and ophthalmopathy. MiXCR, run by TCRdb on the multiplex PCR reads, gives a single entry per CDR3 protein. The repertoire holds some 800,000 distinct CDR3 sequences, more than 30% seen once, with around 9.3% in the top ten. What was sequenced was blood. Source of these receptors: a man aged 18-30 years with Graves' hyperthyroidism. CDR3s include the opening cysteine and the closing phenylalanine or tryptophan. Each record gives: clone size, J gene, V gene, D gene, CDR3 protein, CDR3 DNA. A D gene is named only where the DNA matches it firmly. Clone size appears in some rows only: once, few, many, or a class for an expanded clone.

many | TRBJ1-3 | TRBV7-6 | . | CASSLGADGNTIYF | TGTGCCAGCAGCCTTGGGGCAGATGGAAACACCATATATTTT
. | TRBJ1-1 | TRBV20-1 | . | CSAKEYTITIEAFF | TGCAGTGCTAAGGAGTACACAATAACAATTGAAGCTTTCTTT
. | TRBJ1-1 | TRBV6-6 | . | CASSYSLGGGQGTEAFF | TGTGCCAGCAGTTACTCTCTGGGGGGCGGGCAGGGGACTGAAGCTTTCTTT
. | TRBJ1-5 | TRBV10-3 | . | CASSYSRGVGQPQHF | TGTGCCAGCAGTTACTCGCGGGGGGTGGGTCAGCCCCAGCATTTT
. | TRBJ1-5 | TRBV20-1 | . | CSARRTESNQPQHF | TGCAGTGCTAGAAGGACAGAGAGCAATCAGCCCCAGCATTTT
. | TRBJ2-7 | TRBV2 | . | CASSGRDTAYEQYF | TGTGCCAGCAGCGGCCGGGACACCGCCTACGAGCAGTACTTC
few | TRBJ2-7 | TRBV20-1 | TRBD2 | CSAWTSHEQYF | TGCAGTGCTTGGACTAGCCATGAGCAGTACTTC
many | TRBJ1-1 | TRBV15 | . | CATSRDKIGTGTEAFF | TGTGCCACCAGCAGAGATAAGATCGGGACGGGCACTGAAGCTTTCTTT
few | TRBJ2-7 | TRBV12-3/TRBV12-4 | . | CASSYTGEQYF | TGTGCCAGCAGCTACACAGGGGAGCAGTACTTC
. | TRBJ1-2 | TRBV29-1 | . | CSSYSAAGNYGYTF | TGCAGCAGTTACTCGGCGGCAGGGAACTATGGCTACACCTTC
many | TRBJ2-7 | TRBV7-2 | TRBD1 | CASSLAWTGISYEQYF | TGTGCCAGCAGCTTAGCGTGGACAGGGATATCTTACGAGCAGTACTTC
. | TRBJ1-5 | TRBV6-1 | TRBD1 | CASRTRTGGQPQHF | TGTGCCAGCAGGACGAGGACAGGGGGTCAGCCCCAGCATTTT
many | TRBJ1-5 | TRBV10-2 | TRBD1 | CASRRRQGQPQHF | TGCGCCAGCCGGCGGCGACAGGGGCAGCCCCAGCATTTT
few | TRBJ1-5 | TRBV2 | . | CASRSTTNQPQHF | TGTGCCAGCAGGAGCACCACCAATCAGCCCCAGCATTTT
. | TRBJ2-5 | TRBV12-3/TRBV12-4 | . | CASRRAEETQYF | TGTGCCAGCAGACGAGCGGAGGAGACCCAGTACTTC
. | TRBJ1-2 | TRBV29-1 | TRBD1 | CSAEGQGKRGYTF | TGCAGCGCCGAGGGACAGGGAAAGAGAGGCTACACCTTC
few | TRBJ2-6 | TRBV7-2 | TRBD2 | CASSLSSGTSASGANVLTF | TGTGCCAGCAGTCTCTCCTCCGGGACTAGCGCCTCTGGGGCCAACGTCCTGACTTTC
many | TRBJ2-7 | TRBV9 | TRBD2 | CASSVGTSTYEQYF | TGTGCCAGCAGCGTCGGGACTAGCACCTACGAGCAGTACTTC
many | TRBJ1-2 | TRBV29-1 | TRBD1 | CSVVTGAYYGYTF | TGCAGCGTTGTAACAGGGGCCTACTATGGCTACACCTTC
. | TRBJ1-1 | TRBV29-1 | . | CSVVQAMGTEAFF | TGCAGCGTTGTCCAGGCCATGGGGACTGAAGCCTTCTTT
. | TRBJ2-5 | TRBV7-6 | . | CASSLGVGAGETQYF | TGTGCCAGCAGCTTAGGGGTTGGGGCAGGCGAGACCCAGTACTTC
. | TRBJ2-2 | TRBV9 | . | CASSSPSEELFF | TGTGCCAGCAGCTCCCCGTCCGAGGAGCTGTTTTTT
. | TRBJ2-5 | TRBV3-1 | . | CASSQGAAPGGETQYF | TGTGCCAGCAGCCAAGGAGCAGCACCGGGCGGAGAGACCCAGTACTTC
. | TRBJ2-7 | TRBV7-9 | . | CAGSLAGWVYEQYF | TGTGCCGGCAGCTTGGCAGGATGGGTTTACGAGCAGTACTTC
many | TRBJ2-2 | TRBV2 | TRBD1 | CASRLGQGQNTGELFF | TGTGCCAGCAGGTTGGGACAGGGCCAGAACACCGGGGAGCTGTTTTTT
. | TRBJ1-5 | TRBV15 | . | CATSSDSYNQPQHF | TGTGCCACCAGCAGCGACAGTTACAATCAGCCCCAGCATTTT
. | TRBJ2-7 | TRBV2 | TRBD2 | CASSSGTRVDEQYF | TGTGCCAGCAGTTCCGGGACTAGAGTAGACGAGCAGTACTTC
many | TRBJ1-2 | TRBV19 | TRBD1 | CASSAGQFYGYTF | TGTGCCAGTAGTGCGGGACAGTTCTATGGCTACACCTTC
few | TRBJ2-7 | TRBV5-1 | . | CASSPGADLSYEQYF | TGCGCCAGCAGCCCGGGGGCCGACCTCTCCTACGAGCAGTACTTC
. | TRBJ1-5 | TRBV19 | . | CASTPTPGSHQPQHF | TGTGCCAGTACCCCAACCCCCGGGTCCCATCAGCCCCAGCATTTT
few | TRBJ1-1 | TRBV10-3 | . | CATNIRDKNTEAFF | TGTGCCACCAATATCCGGGACAAGAACACTGAAGCTTTCTTT
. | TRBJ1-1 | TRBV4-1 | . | CARTAEAFF | TGCGCCAGGACCGCTGAAGCTTTCTTT
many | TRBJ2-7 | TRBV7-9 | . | CASSLGAGESYEQYF | TGTGCCAGCAGCTTAGGGGCAGGGGAATCCTACGAGCAGTACTTC
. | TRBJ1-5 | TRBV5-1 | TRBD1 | CASSLFLTGALQPQHF | TGCGCCAGCAGCTTATTTTTGACAGGGGCCTTACAGCCCCAGCATTTT
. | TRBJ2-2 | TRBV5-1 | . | CASSSPGRKTGELFF | TGCGCCAGCAGCTCCCCCGGGAGAAAGACCGGGGAGCTGTTTTTT
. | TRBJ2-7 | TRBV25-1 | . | CASVEGADTSYEQYF | TGTGCCAGCGTTGAAGGCGCGGACACCTCCTACGAGCAGTACTTC
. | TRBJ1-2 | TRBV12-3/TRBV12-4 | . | CASTSPGRITTYGYTF | TGTGCCAGCACCTCTCCGGGACGGATTACCACCTATGGCTACACCTTC
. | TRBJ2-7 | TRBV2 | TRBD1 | CASSGPGQGTHEQYF | TGTGCCAGCAGTGGACCGGGACAGGGGACCCACGAGCAGTACTTC
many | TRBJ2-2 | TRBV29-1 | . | CSVPQNENTGELFF | TGCAGCGTTCCCCAGAACGAGAACACCGGGGAGCTGTTTTTT
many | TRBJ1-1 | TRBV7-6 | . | CASRPGSLNTEAFF | TGTGCCAGCAGACCCGGGTCGTTGAACACTGAAGCTTTCTTT
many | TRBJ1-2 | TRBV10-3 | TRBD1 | CAIRGQGGNGYTF | TGTGCCATCAGGGGACAGGGCGGGAATGGCTACACCTTC
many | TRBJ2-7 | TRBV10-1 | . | CASPGDTAYEQYF | TGCGCCAGCCCCGGGGACACAGCCTACGAGCAGTACTTC
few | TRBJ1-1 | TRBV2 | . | CASSDGTMNTEAFF | TGTGCCAGCAGTGATGGGACAATGAACACTGAAGCTTTCTTT
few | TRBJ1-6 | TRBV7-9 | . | CASSQVPPIGQSNSPLHF | TGTGCCAGCAGCCAAGTTCCCCCGATCGGACAGTCCAATTCACCCCTCCACTTT
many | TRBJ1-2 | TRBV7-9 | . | CASSPGGVSYGYTF | TGTGCCAGCAGCCCCGGGGGGGTTTCCTATGGCTACACCTTC
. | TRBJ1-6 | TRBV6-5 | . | CASSNRDGNSPLHF | TGTGCCAGCAGTAACAGGGATGGCAATTCACCCCTCCACTTT
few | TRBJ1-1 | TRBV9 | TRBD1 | CASSLGTEYSNTEAFF | TGTGCCAGCAGCCTAGGGACAGAGTATTCGAACACTGAAGCTTTCTTT
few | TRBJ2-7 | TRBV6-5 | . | CASSGGGQSAEQYF | TGTGCCAGCAGTGGAGGGGGACAATCAGCCGAGCAGTACTTC
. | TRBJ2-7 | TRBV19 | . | CASSLSESYEQYF | TGTGCCAGTAGCCTTAGCGAGAGTTACGAGCAGTACTTC
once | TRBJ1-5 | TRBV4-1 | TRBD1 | CASSRQGAHQPQHF | TGCGCCAGCAGCCGACAGGGCGCGCATCAGCCCCAGCATTTT
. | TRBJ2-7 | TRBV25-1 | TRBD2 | CASSYLAGAGEQYF | TGTGCCAGCAGTTATCTAGCGGGAGCGGGTGAGCAGTACTTC
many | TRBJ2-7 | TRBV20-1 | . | CSASIRESYEQYF | TGCAGTGCTAGTATTAGGGAGTCCTACGAGCAGTACTTC
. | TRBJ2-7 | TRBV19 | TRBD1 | CASRGEDRGAGHEQYF | TGTGCCAGTAGGGGCGAGGACAGGGGCGCAGGTCACGAGCAGTACTTC